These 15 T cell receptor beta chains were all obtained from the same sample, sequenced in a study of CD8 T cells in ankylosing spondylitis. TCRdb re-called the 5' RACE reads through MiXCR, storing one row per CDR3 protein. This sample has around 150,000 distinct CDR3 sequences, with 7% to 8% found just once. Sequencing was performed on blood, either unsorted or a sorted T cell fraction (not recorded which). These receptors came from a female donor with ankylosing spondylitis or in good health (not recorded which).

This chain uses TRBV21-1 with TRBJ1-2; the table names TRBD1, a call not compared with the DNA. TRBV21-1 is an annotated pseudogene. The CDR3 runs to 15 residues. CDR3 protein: CASSKIPDSLGGYTF. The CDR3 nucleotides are TGTGCCAGCAGCAAGATCCCGGACAGCCTGGGGGGCTACACCTTC.

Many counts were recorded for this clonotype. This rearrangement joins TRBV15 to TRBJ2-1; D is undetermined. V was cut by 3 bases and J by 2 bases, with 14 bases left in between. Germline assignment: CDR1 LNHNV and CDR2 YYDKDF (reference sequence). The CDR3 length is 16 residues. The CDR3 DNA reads TGTGCCACCAGCAGCACCTTAGATAACCCCTACAATGAGCAGTTCTTC. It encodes CATSSTLDNPYNEQFF.

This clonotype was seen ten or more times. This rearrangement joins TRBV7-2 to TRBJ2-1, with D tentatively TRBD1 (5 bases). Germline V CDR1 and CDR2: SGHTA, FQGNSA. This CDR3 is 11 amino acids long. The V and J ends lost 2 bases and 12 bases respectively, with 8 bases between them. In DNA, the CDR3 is TGTGCCAGCAGCTTACGGCAGGGGCAGTTCTTC. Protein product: CASSLRQGQFF.

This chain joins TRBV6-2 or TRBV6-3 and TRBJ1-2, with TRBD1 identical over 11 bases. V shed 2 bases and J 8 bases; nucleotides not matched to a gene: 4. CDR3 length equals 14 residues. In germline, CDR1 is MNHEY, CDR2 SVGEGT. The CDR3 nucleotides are TGTGCCAGCAGTTACGGACAGGGGGCGCGGGGCTACACCTTC. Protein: CASSYGQGARGYTF.

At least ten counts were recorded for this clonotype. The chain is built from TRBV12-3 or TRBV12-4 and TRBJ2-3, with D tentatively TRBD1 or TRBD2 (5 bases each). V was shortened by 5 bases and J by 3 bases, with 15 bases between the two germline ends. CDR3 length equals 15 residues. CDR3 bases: TGTGCCAGCAGTACCTTTGGGGGAAAGACAGATACGCAGTATTTT. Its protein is CASSTFGGKTDTQYF.

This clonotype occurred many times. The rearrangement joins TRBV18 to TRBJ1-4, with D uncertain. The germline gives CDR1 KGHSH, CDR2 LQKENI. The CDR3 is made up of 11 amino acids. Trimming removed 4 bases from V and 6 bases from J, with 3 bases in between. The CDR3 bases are TGTGCCAGCTCACGCGATGAAAAACTGTTTTTT. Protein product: CASSRDEKLFF.

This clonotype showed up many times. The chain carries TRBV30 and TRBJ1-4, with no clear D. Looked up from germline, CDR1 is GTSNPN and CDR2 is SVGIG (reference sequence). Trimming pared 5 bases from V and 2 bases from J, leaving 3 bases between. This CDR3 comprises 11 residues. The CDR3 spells CAWGTNEKLFF. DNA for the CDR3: TGTGCCTGGGGGACTAATGAAAAACTGTTTTTT.

CDR3 loop: CASSQDSTGLGYEQYF. CDR3 coding DNA: TGCGCCAGCAGCCAAGATTCCACAGGTCTGGGGTACGAGCAGTACTTC. This chain links TRBV4-3 with TRBJ2-7; weak D call: TRBD1 (5 bases). The CDR3 consists of 16 residues. V shed 0 bases and J shed 4 bases, with 16 bases lying between them. Germline CDR1 LGHNA, CDR2 YSLEER.

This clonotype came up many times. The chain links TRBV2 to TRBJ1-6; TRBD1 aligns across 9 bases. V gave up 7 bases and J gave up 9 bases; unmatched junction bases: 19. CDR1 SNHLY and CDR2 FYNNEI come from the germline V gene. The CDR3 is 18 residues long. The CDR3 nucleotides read TGTGCCAGCACCCCCAAAGGACTCGGACAGGGGTTACGTTCACCCCTCCACTTT. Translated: CASTPKGLGQGLRSPLHF.

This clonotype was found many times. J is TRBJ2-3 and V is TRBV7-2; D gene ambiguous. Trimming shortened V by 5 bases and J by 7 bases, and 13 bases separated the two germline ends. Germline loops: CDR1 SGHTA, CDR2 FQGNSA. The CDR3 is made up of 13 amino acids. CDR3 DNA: TGTGCCAGCAGCCCCGCCAGTATAAATACGCAGTATTTT. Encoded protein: CASSPASINTQYF.

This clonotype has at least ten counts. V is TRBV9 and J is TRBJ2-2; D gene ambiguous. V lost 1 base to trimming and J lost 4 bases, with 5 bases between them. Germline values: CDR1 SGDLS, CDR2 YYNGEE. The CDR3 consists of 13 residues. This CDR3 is CASSVKGTGELFF. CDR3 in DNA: TGTGCCAGCAGCGTAAAGGGCACCGGGGAGCTGTTTTTT.

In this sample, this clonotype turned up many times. The CDR3 loop reads CASSTAGGWSYGYTF. CDR3 nucleotides: TGTGCCAGCAGTACAGCGGGTGGATGGTCATATGGCTACACCTTC. The chain joins TRBV6-2 or TRBV6-3 to TRBJ1-2; D is unclear. The CDR3 is made up of 15 amino acids. V lost 5 bases to trimming and J lost 5 bases, with 18 bases between them. The germline V gene has CDR1 MNHEY and CDR2 SVGEGT.

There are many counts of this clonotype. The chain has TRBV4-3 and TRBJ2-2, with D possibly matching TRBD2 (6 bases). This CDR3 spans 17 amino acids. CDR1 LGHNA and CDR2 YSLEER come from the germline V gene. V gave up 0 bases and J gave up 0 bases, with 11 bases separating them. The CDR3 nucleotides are TGCGCCAGCAGCCAAGAGGGGGACTTACCGAACACCGGGGAGCTGTTTTTT. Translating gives CASSQEGDLPNTGELFF.

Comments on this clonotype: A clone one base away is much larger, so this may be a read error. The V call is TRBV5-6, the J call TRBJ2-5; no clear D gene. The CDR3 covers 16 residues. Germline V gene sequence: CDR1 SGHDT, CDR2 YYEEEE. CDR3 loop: CTSSLVVSPIGETQYF. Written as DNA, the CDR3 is TGTACCAGCAGCTTGGTCGTGTCCCCAATCGGGGAGACCCAGTACTTC.

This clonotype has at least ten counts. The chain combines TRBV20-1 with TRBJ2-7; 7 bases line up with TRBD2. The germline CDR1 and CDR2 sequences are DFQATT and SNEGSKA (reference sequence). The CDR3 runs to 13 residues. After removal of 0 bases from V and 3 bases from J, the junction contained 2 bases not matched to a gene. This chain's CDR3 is CSARDWGGYEQYF. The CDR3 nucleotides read TGCAGTGCTAGAGACTGGGGGGGCTACGAGCAGTACTTC.